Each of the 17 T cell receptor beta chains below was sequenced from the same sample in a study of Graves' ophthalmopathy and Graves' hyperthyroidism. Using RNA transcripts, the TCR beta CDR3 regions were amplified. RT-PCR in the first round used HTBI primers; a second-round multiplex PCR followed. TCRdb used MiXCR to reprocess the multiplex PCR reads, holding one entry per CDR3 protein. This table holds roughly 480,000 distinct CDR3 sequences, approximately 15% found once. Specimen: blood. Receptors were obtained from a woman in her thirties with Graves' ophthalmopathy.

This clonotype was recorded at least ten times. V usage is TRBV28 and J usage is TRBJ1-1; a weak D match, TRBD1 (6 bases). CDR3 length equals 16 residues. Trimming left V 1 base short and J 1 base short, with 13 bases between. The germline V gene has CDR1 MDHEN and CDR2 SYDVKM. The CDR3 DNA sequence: TGTGCCAGCAGTTTATTAGGGGGGCAGACGAACACTGAAGCTTTCTTT. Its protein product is CASSLLGGQTNTEAFF.

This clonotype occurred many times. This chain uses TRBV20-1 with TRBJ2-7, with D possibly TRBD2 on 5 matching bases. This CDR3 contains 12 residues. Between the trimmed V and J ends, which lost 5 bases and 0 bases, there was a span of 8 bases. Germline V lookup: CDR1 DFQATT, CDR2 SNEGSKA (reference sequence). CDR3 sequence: CSAGGNSYEQYF. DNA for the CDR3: TGCAGTGCTGGAGGCAACTCCTACGAGCAGTACTTC.

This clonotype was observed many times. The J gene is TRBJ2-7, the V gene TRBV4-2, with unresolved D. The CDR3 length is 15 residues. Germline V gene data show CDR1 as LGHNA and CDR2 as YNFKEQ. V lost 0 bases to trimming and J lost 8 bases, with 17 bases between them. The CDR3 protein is CASSQDPVTPSKQYF. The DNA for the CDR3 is TGTGCCAGCAGCCAAGATCCCGTGACACCTTCCAAGCAGTACTTC.

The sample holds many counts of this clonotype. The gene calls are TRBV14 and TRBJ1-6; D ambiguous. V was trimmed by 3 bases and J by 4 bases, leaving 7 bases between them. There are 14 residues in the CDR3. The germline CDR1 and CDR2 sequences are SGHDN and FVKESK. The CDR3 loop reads CASSQETYNSPLHF. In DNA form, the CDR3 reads TGTGCCAGCAGCCAGGAAACGTATAATTCACCCCTCCACTTT.

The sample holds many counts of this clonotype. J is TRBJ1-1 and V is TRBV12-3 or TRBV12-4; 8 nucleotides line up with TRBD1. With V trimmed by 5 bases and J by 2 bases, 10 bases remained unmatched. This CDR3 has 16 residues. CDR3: CASSPGQGAGNTEAFF. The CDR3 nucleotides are TGTGCCAGCAGTCCCGGACAGGGAGCAGGAAACACTGAAGCTTTCTTT.

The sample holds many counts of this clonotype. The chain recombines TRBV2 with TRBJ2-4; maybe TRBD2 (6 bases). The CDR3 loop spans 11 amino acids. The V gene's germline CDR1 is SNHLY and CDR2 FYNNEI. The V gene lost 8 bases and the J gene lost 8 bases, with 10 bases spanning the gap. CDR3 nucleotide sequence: TGTGCCAGCTCGAGCGGGTACATTCAGTACTTC. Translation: CASSSGYIQYF.

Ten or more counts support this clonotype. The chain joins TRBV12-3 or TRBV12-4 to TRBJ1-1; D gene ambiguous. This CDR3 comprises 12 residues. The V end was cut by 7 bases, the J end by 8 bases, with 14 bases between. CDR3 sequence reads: CASTLGAREAFF. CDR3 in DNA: TGTGCCAGCACCTTGGGAGCGCGAGAAGCTTTCTTT.

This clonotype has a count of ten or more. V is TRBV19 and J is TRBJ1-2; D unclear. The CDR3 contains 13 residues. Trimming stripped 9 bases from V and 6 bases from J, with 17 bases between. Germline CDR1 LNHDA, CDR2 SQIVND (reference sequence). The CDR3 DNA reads TGTGCCAGCCGGAGAGTCGGGCGTCATGGCTACACCTTC. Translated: CASRRVGRHGYTF.

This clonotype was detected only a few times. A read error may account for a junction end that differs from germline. The CDR3 here is CASSLLPGTSGSPAKNIKYF. The DNA of the CDR3 is TGTGCCAGCAGTTTACTACCCGGGACTAGCGGGAGCCCAGCCAAAAACATTAAGTACTTC. The chain couples TRBV27 to TRBJ2-4, with 14 nucleotides matching TRBD2. The CDR3 consists of 20 residues. Germline V gene lookup returns CDR1 MNHEY and CDR2 SMNVEV (reference sequence).

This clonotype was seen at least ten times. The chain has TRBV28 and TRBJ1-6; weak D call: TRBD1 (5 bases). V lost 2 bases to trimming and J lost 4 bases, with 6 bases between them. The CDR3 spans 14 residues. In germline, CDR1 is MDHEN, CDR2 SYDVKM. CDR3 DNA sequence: TGTGCCAGCAGTTTAAGACAGTATAATTCACCCCTCCACTTT. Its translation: CASSLRQYNSPLHF.

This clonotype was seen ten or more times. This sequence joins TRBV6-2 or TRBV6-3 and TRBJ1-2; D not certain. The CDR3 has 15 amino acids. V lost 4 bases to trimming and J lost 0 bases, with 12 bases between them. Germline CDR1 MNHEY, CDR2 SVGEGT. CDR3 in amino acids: CASSSPTGTNYGYTF. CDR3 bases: TGTGCCAGCAGTTCCCCGACGGGGACTAACTATGGCTACACCTTC.

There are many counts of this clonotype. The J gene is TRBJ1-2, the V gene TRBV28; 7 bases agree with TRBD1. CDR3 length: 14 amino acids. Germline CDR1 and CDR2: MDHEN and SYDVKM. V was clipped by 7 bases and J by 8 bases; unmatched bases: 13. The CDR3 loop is CASNLPGQRRGYTF. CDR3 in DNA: TGTGCCAGCAACCTACCGGGACAGCGGAGGGGCTACACCTTC.

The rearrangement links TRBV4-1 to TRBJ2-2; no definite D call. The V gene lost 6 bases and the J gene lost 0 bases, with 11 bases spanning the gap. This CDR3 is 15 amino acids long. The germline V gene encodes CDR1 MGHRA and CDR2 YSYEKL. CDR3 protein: CASSPGRSNTGELFF. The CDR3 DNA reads TGCGCCAGCAGTCCCGGCCGGTCGAACACCGGGGAGCTGTTTTTT.

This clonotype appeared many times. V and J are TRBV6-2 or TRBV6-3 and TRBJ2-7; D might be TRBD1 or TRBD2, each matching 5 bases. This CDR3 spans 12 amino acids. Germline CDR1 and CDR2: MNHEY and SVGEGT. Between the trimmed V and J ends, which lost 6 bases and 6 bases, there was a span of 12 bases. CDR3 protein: CASSLRDVEQYF. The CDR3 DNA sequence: TGTGCCAGCAGCTTGAGGGACGTCGAGCAGTACTTC.

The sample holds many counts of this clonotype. The CDR3 loop is CASSQVVGSVRYEQYF. As DNA, the CDR3 is TGTGCCAGCAGCCAAGTAGTGGGCAGCGTTCGCTACGAGCAGTACTTC. The V call is TRBV14, the J call TRBJ2-7; D gene ambiguous. V lost 1 base and J lost 3, with 16 bases in between. This CDR3 spans 16 amino acids. Per the germline V gene, CDR1 is SGHDN and CDR2 is FVKESK.

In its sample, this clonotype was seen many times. For the CDR3, the DNA is TGTGCCAGCAGCGGCCCCAATGGCTACACCTTC. It translates to CASSGPNGYTF. V usage is TRBV9 and J usage is TRBJ1-2; D not certain. V was clipped by 3 bases and J by 6 bases, with 6 bases between them. The CDR3 has 11 amino acids. Germline assignment: CDR1 SGDLS and CDR2 YYNGEE.

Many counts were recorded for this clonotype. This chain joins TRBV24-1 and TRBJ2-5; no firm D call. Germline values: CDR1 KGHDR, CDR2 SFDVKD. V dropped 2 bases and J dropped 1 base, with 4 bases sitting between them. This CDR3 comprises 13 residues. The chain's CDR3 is CATSDWAQETQYF. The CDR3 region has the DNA TGTGCCACCAGTGATTGGGCCCAAGAGACCCAGTACTTC.